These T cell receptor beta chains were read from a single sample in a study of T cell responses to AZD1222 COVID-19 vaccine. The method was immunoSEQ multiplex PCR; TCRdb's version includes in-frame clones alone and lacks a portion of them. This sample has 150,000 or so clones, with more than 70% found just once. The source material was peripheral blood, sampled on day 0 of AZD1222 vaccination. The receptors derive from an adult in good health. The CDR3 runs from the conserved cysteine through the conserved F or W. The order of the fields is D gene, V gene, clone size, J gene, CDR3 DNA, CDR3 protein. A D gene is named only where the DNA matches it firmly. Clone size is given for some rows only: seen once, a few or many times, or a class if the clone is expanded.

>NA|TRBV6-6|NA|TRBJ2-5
TGTGCCAGCAGTGCTGGACAGCAAGAGACCCAGTACTTC
CASSAGQQETQYF
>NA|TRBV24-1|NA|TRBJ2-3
TGTGCCACCAGCCCCACAGGGTTTGGGTCGGCAGATACGCAGTATTTT
CATSPTGFGSADTQYF
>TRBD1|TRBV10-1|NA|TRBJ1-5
TGCGCCAGCTATTCCGGGACAGGGGGCGATCAGCCCCAGCATTTT
CASYSGTGGDQPQHF
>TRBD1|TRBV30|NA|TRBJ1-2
TGTGCCTGGACCCAGGACAGGACCGGCTACACCTTC
CAWTQDRTGYTF
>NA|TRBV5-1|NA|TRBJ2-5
TGCGCCAGCAGCTTGTGGCAGGGCCAAGAGACCCAGTACTTC
CASSLWQGQETQYF
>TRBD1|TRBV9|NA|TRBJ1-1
TGTGCCAGCAGCGTTCTAATGGACAGGGGCACTGAAGCTTTCTTT
CASSVLMDRGTEAFF
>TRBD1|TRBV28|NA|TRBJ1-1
TGTGCCAGCAGTCTCGGACAGGTGTCCTCCCTTATCTTT
CASSLGQVSSLIF
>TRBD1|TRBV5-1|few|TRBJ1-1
TGCGCCAGCAGCTTCTGGGACAGGACTGAAGCTTTCTTT
CASSFWDRTEAFF
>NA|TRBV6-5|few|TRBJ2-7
TGTGCCAGCAGCTGGGGGGCAAGCTCCTACGAGCAGTACTTC
CASSWGASSYEQYF
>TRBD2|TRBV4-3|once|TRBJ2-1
TGCGCCAGCAGCCATACGACCACTAGCGGTATCTACAATGAGCAGTTCTTC
CASSHTTTSGIYNEQFF
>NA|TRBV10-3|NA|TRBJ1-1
TGTGCCATCAGTGGGGCAGTCCTGAAAGGTGAAGCTTTCTTT
CAISGAVLKGEAFF
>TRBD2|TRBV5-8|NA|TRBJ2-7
TGTGCCAGCAGCCTTAGCGGGAGGTACTCCTACGAGCAGTACTTC
CASSLSGRYSYEQYF
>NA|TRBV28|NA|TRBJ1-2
TGTGCCAGCAGTTTACTTTCAGGGCAGGGCTATGGCTACACCTTC
CASSLLSGQGYGYTF
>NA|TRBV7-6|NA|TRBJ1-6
TGTGCCAGCAGCTTAACCCCAACCTATAATTCACCCCTCCACTTT
CASSLTPTYNSPLHF
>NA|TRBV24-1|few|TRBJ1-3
TGTGCCACCAGTGATTTGAAGGCGATCTCTGGAAACACCATATATTTT
CATSDLKAISGNTIYF
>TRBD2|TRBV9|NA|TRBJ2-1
TGTGCCAGCAGCGTAGCTTCTACCCAGCTAGCGGGAGAAGGAGAGCAGTTCTTC
CASSVASTQLAGEGEQFF
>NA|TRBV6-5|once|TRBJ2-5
TGTGCCAGCAAGGGTGGGCGGGGTCTCCAAGAGACCCAGTACTTC
CASKGGRGLQETQYF
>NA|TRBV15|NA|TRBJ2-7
TGTGCCACCAGCAGAGATCGCGTCGAGCAGTACTTC
CATSRDRVEQYF
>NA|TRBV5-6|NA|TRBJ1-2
TGTGCCAGCAGCGTCAATGTCGGGCCCGCTAACTATGGCTACACCTTC
CASSVNVGPANYGYTF